The source of this T cell receptor beta chain is a study of T cell changes during pregnancy in multiple sclerosis. Sequencing was performed with immunoSEQ multiplex PCR; in TCRdb, only in-frame clones are kept and a portion is missing. Here the sample spans 120,000 or so clones, 85% to 95% being singletons. The sequencing here drew on peripheral blood, taken before pregnancy. This clonotype was obtained from a female donor with multiple sclerosis, enrolled in a pregnancy study.

The CDR3 region is CASSWTEQETQYF. The CDR3 bases are TGTGCCAGCTCATGGACAGAGCAAGAGACCCAGTACTTC. V and J are TRBV18 and TRBJ2-5; the D gene is possibly TRBD1 (6 bases). Trimming removed 5 bases from V and 2 bases from J, with 9 bases in between. This CDR3 comprises 13 residues. Looked up from germline, CDR1 is KGHSH and CDR2 is LQKENI.